A selection of T cell receptor beta chains follows, all from one sample in a study of blood T cells in healthy people across ages. MiXCR, run by TCRdb on the 5' RACE reads, gives a single entry per CDR3 protein. The sample lists about 700,000 distinct CDR3 sequences, around 32% occurring once. Specimen: blood. The origin of the receptors is a woman aged 80 or over in good health. Each CDR3 is given with its conserved first and last residue. Fields, in order: J gene, D gene, clone size, CDR3 length, V gene, CDR3 protein, CDR3 DNA. D genes are given only for firm matches. Clone size is not always given. Where it is, it says once, few, many or a class for expanded clones.

TRBJ2-5 - many 15 TRBV3-1 CASSQGPTLGETQYF TGTGCCAGCAGCCAAGGGCCAACGCTCGGAGAGACCCAGTACTTC
TRBJ2-7 - - 15 TRBV5-1 CASSFGGDNTGGQYF TGCGCCAGTAGCTTCGGAGGGGACAATACAGGCGGGCAGTACTTC
TRBJ1-2 - many 12 TRBV20-1 CSASQGNYGYTF TGCAGTGCTAGTCAGGGAAACTATGGCTACACCTTC
TRBJ1-5 - - 15 TRBV3-1 CASSQDRNSNQSQHF TGTGCCAGCAGCCAAGACAGGAATAGCAATCAGTCCCAGCATTTT
TRBJ2-1 - - 17 TRBV7-9 CASSPRGSTSSYNEQFF TGTGCCAGCAGCCCCCGTGGTAGCACAAGCTCCTACAATGAGCAGTTCTTC
TRBJ1-5 - many 15 TRBV9 CASSEGGQDNQPQHF TGTGCCAGCAGCGAAGGGGGGCAAGATAATCAGCCCCAGCATTTT
TRBJ1-6 - few 11 TRBV11-2 CASSPGGALHF TGTGCCAGCAGTCCCGGTGGAGCCCTCCACTTT
TRBJ2-1 - many 12 TRBV20-1 CSAGLQGNEQFF TGCAGTGCTGGACTTCAGGGAAATGAGCAGTTCTTC
TRBJ2-6 TRBD1 many 20 TRBV9 CASSFSEDWTGGSGANVLTF TGTGCCAGCAGCTTCTCAGAAGATTGGACAGGGGGTTCTGGGGCCAACGTCCTGACTTTC
TRBJ2-7 - many 17 TRBV15 CATSRDVGGGGAYEQYF TGTGCCACCAGCAGAGATGTGGGAGGTGGAGGAGCCTACGAGCAGTACTTC
TRBJ2-5 TRBD2 - 14 TRBV12-5 CASGFSGGGETQYF TGTGCTAGTGGTTTCTCGGGGGGAGGGGAGACCCAGTACTTC
TRBJ1-2 - many 13 TRBV29-1 CSVADYRGGGYTF TGCAGCGTTGCAGATTATAGGGGCGGGGGCTACACCTTC
TRBJ2-4 - - 14 TRBV27 CASSRTGFQNIQYF TGTGCCAGCAGCAGAACAGGGTTCCAAAACATTCAGTACTTC
TRBJ2-2 - - 17 TRBV4-3 CASSQEGGPLTTGELFF TGCGCCAGCAGCCAAGAGGGGGGGCCACTCACCACCGGGGAGCTGTTTTTT
TRBJ2-3 - many 13 TRBV12-3/TRBV12-4 CASVMWGTDTQYF TGTGCCAGCGTCATGTGGGGCACAGATACGCAGTATTTT
TRBJ2-7 TRBD1 - 15 TRBV3-1 CASSRGTGVVHEQYF TGTGCCAGCAGCCGGGGGACAGGGGTAGTCCACGAGCAGTACTTC
TRBJ2-7 - many 14 TRBV20-1 CSALDSVSSYEQYF TGCAGTGCTTTAGACAGCGTAAGCTCCTACGAGCAGTACTTC
TRBJ2-7 - - 14 TRBV9 CASSVRQEGDEQYF TGTGCCAGCAGCGTCAGACAGGAAGGGGATGAGCAGTACTTC
TRBJ2-3 - many 15 TRBV15 CATSRDGQRTDTQYF TGTGCCACCAGCAGAGATGGACAGCGCACAGATACGCAGTATTTT